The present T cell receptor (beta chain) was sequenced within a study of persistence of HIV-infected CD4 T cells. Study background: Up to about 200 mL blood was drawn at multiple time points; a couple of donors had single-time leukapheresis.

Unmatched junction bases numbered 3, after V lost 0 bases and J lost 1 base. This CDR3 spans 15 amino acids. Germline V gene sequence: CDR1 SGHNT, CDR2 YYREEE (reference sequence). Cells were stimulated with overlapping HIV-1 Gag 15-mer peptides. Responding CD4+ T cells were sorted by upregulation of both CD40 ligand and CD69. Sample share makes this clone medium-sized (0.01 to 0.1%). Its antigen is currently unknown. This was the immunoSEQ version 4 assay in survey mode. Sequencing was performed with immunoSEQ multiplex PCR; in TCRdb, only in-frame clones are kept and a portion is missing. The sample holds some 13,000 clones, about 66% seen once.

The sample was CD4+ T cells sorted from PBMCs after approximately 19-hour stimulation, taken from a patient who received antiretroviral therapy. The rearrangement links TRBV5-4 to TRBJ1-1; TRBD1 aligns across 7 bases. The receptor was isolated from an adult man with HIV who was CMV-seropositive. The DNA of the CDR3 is TGTGCCAGCAGCTTGGGTGACAGGGCGAACACTGAAGCTTTCTTT. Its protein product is CASSLGDRANTEAFF.